Presented here are 29 T cell receptor beta chains from one specimen sequenced in a study of blood T cell repertoires in COVID-19. Assay used: immunoSEQ multiplex PCR; TCRdb lists only in-frame clones, some missing. This sample yields some 170,000 clones, of which about nine tenths are seen a single time; 3.9% belongs to the top ten. The specimen was peripheral blood. Receptors originate from an older woman who had recovered from COVID-19.

The chain combines TRBV2 with TRBJ2-3; the D is unclear. The CDR3 length is 14 residues. CDR1 and CDR2 from the germline V gene are SNHLY and FYNNEI. V was cut by 0 bases and J by 4 bases, with 8 bases left in between. CDR3 protein: CASSEARFSDTQYF. The CDR3 coding sequence is TGTGCCAGCAGTGAAGCGCGTTTTTCAGATACGCAGTATTTT. The complete variable domain, with remaining parts taken from reference TRBV2 and TRBJ2-3, reads EPEVTQTPSHQVTQMGQEVILRCVPISNHLYFYWYRQILGQKVEFLVSFYNNEISEKSEIFDDQFSVERPDGSNFTLKIRSTKLEDSAMYFCASSEARFSDTQYFGPGTRLTVL.

The chain links TRBV6-6 to TRBJ1-2, with a tentative D call TRBD1 (6 bases). The V gene's germline CDR1 is MNHNY and CDR2 SVGAGI (reference sequence). The length of the CDR3 is 13 residues. V dropped 5 bases and J dropped 3 bases, with 10 bases sitting between them. The CDR3 nucleotides read TGTGCCAGCAGTCTACAGGGTGACTATGGCTACACCTTC. Protein product: CASSLQGDYGYTF.

This chain links TRBV30 with TRBJ1-2; TRBD1 agrees at 9 bases. The V and J ends lost 8 bases and 6 bases, in that order; junction bases with no gene match: 4. CDR1 is GTSNPN, CDR2 SVGIG, per germline (reference sequence). This CDR3 is 11 amino acids long. Written as DNA, the CDR3 is TGTGCCCGTGACAGGGGGAATGGCTACACCTTC. It yields the protein CARDRGNGYTF. Using reference TRBV30 and TRBJ1-2 for the parts outside the CDR3, the full variable domain is SQTIHQWPATLVQPVGSPLSLECTVEGTSNPNLYWYRQAAGRGLQLLFYSVGIGQISSEVPQNLSASRPQDRQFILSSKKLLLSDSGFYLCARDRGNGYTFGSGTRLTVV.

CDR3 sequence: CASSPSLADYEQYF. DNA for the CDR3: TGTGCCAGCAGTCCCTCCTTGGCCGATTACGAGCAGTACTTC. The chain combines TRBV7-2 with TRBJ2-7; D unclear. Germline values: CDR1 SGHTA, CDR2 FQGNSA. V was clipped by 6 bases and J by 4 bases, with 16 bases between them. This CDR3 is 14 amino acids long.

This chain links TRBV2 with TRBJ2-3; 9 bases are a match to TRBD1. Germline CDR1 SNHLY, CDR2 FYNNEI. V gave up 4 bases and J gave up 4 bases; unmatched junction bases: 12. The CDR3 length is 17 residues. The CDR3 region has the DNA TGTGCCAGCAGTGTGTACCGGGACAGGGTAATTGCAGATACGCAGTATTTT. Translating gives CASSVYRDRVIADTQYF.

Of note for this clone: The sample carries other DNA sequences with the same CDR3. The chain joins TRBV5-1 to TRBJ1-1; maybe TRBD1 (5 bases). V was clipped by 4 bases and J by 1 base, with 11 bases between them. From germline, CDR1 is SGHRS and CDR2 YFSETQ. There are 14 residues in the CDR3. This CDR3 reads CASSLDRGNTEAFF. CDR3 DNA: TGCGCCAGCAGCCTAGATAGGGGGAACACTGAAGCTTTCTTT.

The V and J genes are TRBV15 and TRBJ1-6, with a weak D call TRBD1 (5 bases). The length of the CDR3 is 16 residues. Germline lookup yields CDR1 LNHNV and CDR2 YYDKDF (reference sequence). Trimming pared 1 base from V and 5 bases from J, leaving 12 bases between. The CDR3 region has the DNA TGTGCCACCAGCAGAGGGACAACGAATAATAATTCACCCCTCCACTTT. It specifies CATSRGTTNNNSPLHF. Complete variable domain (other parts from reference TRBV15 and TRBJ1-6): DAMVIQNPRYQVTQFGKPVTLSCSQTLNHNVMYWYQQKSSQAPKLLFHYYDKDFNNEADTPDNFQSRRPNTSFCFLDIRSPGLGDTAMYLCATSRGTTNNNSPLHFGNGTRLTVT.

V and J are TRBV19 and TRBJ2-3; the match to TRBD2 covers 7 bases. The CDR3 totals 15 residues. CDR1 and CDR2 from the germline V gene are LNHDA and SQIVND (reference sequence). V lost 5 bases, J lost 2 bases, and 7 bases stayed unmatched. For the CDR3, the DNA is TGTGCCAGTAGTCCCCGGGGACTATACACAGATACGCAGTATTTT. It yields the protein CASSPRGLYTDTQYF.

The chain joins TRBV3-1 (or the pseudogene TRBV3-2) to TRBJ1-1; D is unresolved. The CDR3 runs to 13 residues. V was pared by 6 bases and J by 0 bases, with 8 bases between. CDR1 is LGHDT, CDR2 YNNKEL, per germline (reference sequence). The DNA for the CDR3 is TGTGCCAGCAGTAGCCTCGTGAACACTGAAGCTTTCTTT. Residues: CASSSLVNTEAFF.

The V gene is TRBV16, the J gene TRBJ1-5; 8 nucleotides match TRBD1. V gave up 5 bases and J gave up 6 bases; unmatched junction bases: 9. The germline V gene encodes CDR1 KGHSY and CDR2 FQNENV. The CDR3 runs to 15 residues. The CDR3 is CASSVPGTGSQPQHF. The CDR3 nucleotides are TGTGCCAGCAGCGTACCCGGGACAGGCAGTCAGCCCCAGCATTTT.

The chain has TRBV11-2 and TRBJ1-2, with D unclear. Trimming left V 0 bases short and J 4 bases short, with 6 bases between. From germline, CDR1 is SGHAT and CDR2 FQNNGV. This CDR3 has 13 amino acids. CDR3 in amino acids: CASSLDFGYGYTF. The CDR3 region has the DNA TGTGCCAGCAGCTTAGACTTCGGCTATGGCTACACCTTC.

The chain carries TRBV29-1 and TRBJ1-2; 10 positions agree with TRBD1. Germline values: CDR1 SQVTM, CDR2 ANQGSEA. The CDR3 is 14 residues long. V dropped 7 bases and J dropped 6; count of bases not matched to a gene: 11. CDR3 nucleotides: TGCAGCGCGACCCGGACAGGGGGGGAAGATGGCTACACCTTC. Translation gives CSATRTGGEDGYTF.

The chain has TRBV18 and TRBJ2-5, with D hard to call. Trimming stripped 5 bases from V and 0 bases from J, with 4 bases between. The CDR3 consists of 12 residues. The V gene's germline CDR1 is KGHSH and CDR2 LQKENI. CDR3 region: CASSNYQETQYF. CDR3 DNA: TGTGCCAGCTCAAACTACCAAGAGACCCAGTACTTC. Complete variable domain (other parts from reference TRBV18 and TRBJ2-5): NAGVMQNPRHLVRRRGQEARLRCSPMKGHSHVYWYRQLPEEGLKFMVYLQKENIIDESGMPKERFSAEFPKEGPSILRIQQVVRGDSAAYFCASSNYQETQYFGPGTRLLVL.

The chain uses TRBV5-1 and TRBJ1-2; D may be TRBD1 (6 bases). Trimming took 0 bases from V and 3 from J, leaving 6 bases between them. CDR1 SGHRS and CDR2 YFSETQ come from the germline V gene. This CDR3 has 13 residues. CDR3 region: CASSLDRDYGYTF. The CDR3 DNA is TGCGCCAGCAGCTTGGACAGGGACTATGGCTACACCTTC.

V and J are TRBV23-1 and TRBJ1-5; perhaps TRBD1 as D (6 bases). TRBV23-1 is classed as an ORF, of uncertain function. This CDR3 spans 16 amino acids. Trimming took 2 bases from V and 2 from J, leaving 13 bases between them. CDR3 in DNA: TGCGCCAGCAGTCAACCGAGGGGGTTCGGCAATCAGCCCCAGCATTTT. Translating gives CASSQPRGFGNQPQHF.

The gene calls are TRBV5-1 and TRBJ2-2; possible D gene TRBD1, 5 bases. The CDR3 runs 14 residues. Germline V gives CDR1 SGHRS, CDR2 YFSETQ. Deletions cut 1 base from V and 6 bases from J, with 10 bases between. CDR3 DNA sequence: TGCGCCAGCAGCTTGCAAGGGGTTGCCGGGGAGCTGTTTTTT. Translation: CASSLQGVAGELFF.

This chain joins TRBV5-4 and TRBJ2-5; 13 bases agree with TRBD2. Trimming took 2 bases from V and 4 from J; bases not matched to a gene: 2. Germline V gives CDR1 SGHNT, CDR2 YYREEE (reference sequence). The CDR3 consists of 15 residues. DNA for the CDR3: TGTGCCAGCAGCTTACTAGCGGGGGGGCCAGAGACCCAGTACTTC. Encoded protein: CASSLLAGGPETQYF. The full variable domain, completed using reference TRBV5-4 and TRBJ2-5, is ETGVTQSPTHLIKTRGQQVTLRCSSQSGHNTVSWYQQALGQGPQFIFQYYREEENGRGNFPPRFSGLQFPNYSSELNVNALELDDSALYLCASSLLAGGPETQYFGPGTRLLVL.

The CDR3 spells CASSLERGFTDTQYF. The CDR3 DNA reads as TGTGCCAGCAGCTTGGAGCGGGGATTCACAGATACGCAGTATTTT. The chain joins TRBV5-8 to TRBJ2-3, with TRBD2 identical over 7 bases. J gave up 2 bases and V 0 bases, and 3 bases lay outside the gene matches. This CDR3 comprises 15 residues. In germline, CDR1 is SGHTS, CDR2 YDEGEE.

V gene TRBV27 combines with J gene TRBJ1-4, with 10 bases identical to TRBD1. Per germline, CDR1 MNHEY and CDR2 SMNVEV (reference sequence). V lost 9 bases to trimming and J lost 7 bases; unmatched junction nucleotides: 20. The CDR3 runs to 18 residues. The CDR3 spells CASQKGQGRRGDSEKLFF. The CDR3 DNA reads TGTGCCAGTCAGAAGGGACAGGGGAGGAGGGGCGATAGTGAAAAACTGTTTTTT. Together with reference TRBV27 and TRBJ1-4, the CDR3 gives the full variable domain: EAQVTQNPRYLITVTGKKLTVTCSQNMNHEYMSWYRQDPGLGLRQIYYSMNVEVTDKGDVPEGYKVSRKEKRNFPLILESPSPNQTSLYFCASQKGQGRRGDSEKLFFGSGTQLSVL.

This clone showed up just a few times. The rearrangement links TRBV11-2 to TRBJ2-2, with D unresolved. The CDR3 is 13 residues long. The germline gives CDR1 SGHAT, CDR2 FQNNGV. The V end lost 0 bases, the J end lost 4 bases, and 3 bases lay between the germline ends. In DNA form, the CDR3 reads TGTGCCAGCAGCTTAGATAGCACCGGGGAGCTGTTTTTT. It specifies CASSLDSTGELFF.

The chain couples TRBV2 to TRBJ2-7; TRBD1 matches at 9 bases. This CDR3 contains 17 residues. Looked up from germline, CDR1 is SNHLY and CDR2 is FYNNEI. V trimming: 6 bases; J trimming: 2 bases; junction bases outside the gene matches: 14. The CDR3: CASRSGTRDRDAYEQYF. As DNA, the CDR3 is TGTGCCAGCAGATCCGGGACGAGGGACAGGGATGCCTACGAGCAGTACTTC.

The chain combines TRBV2 with TRBJ1-1; TRBD1 aligns across 8 bases. With 9 bases clipped from V and 4 bases from J, the junction kept 7 bases outside the gene matches. This CDR3 contains 13 residues. Germline V lookup: CDR1 SNHLY, CDR2 FYNNEI. This chain's CDR3 is CASATGGSTEAFF. The CDR3 bases are TGTGCCAGTGCAACAGGGGGGAGCACTGAAGCTTTCTTT.

This chain links TRBV28 with TRBJ2-7; 8 bases fit TRBD1. The CDR3 totals 13 residues. CDR1 is MDHEN and CDR2 is SYDVKM in the germline V gene. V was pared by 9 bases and J by 2 bases, with 6 bases of the junction left unmatched. In nucleotides, the CDR3 is TGTGCCAGTCGGACAGGGCTGGCCTACGAGCAGTACTTC. It is translated as CASRTGLAYEQYF.

This chain links TRBV9 with TRBJ1-3; 11 positions agree with TRBD1. CDR3 length: 15 amino acids. CDR1 is SGDLS, CDR2 YYNGEE, per germline. J was trimmed by 10 bases and V by 0 bases; bases with no gene match: 6. CDR3 nucleotide sequence: TGTGCCAGCAGCGTAGTGGTGGGACAGGGGGGAACCATATATTTT. Translating gives CASSVVVGQGGTIYF.

The chain recombines TRBV11-2 with TRBJ2-7; no clear D gene. Germline V gives CDR1 SGHAT, CDR2 FQNNGV. Trimming cost V 1 base and J 3 bases, with 10 bases left between them. The CDR3 has 14 residues. As DNA, the CDR3 is TGTGCCAGCAGCTTAGTTCTTGGGCTCTACGAGCAGTACTTC. Residues: CASSLVLGLYEQYF.

The CDR3 is CASSARGQDSQPQHF. The CDR3 DNA sequence: TGTGCCAGTAGTGCCCGGGGACAGGATAGTCAGCCCCAGCATTTT. The V gene is TRBV19, the J gene TRBJ1-5; TRBD1 matches 8 bases. The CDR3 spans 15 residues. Germline values: CDR1 LNHDA, CDR2 SQIVND (reference sequence). V shed 5 bases, J shed 6 bases, and the junction held 9 bases outside the gene matches.

The rearrangement links TRBV20-1 to TRBJ2-3; 8 bases match TRBD2. Germline CDR1 reads DFQATT; CDR2 reads SNEGSKA (reference sequence). This CDR3 contains 14 residues. After removal of 3 bases from V and 3 bases from J, the junction contained 5 bases not matched to a gene. The CDR3 DNA sequence: TGCAGTGCTAGTGGGCGGGGGGAAACAGATACGCAGTATTTT. Protein product: CSASGRGETDTQYF.

This chain uses TRBV2 with TRBJ2-7; the D is unclear. The V and J ends lost 3 bases and 0 bases respectively, with 12 bases between them. This CDR3 has 15 residues. Germline assignment: CDR1 SNHLY and CDR2 FYNNEI. The CDR3 DNA reads as TGTGCCAGCAGTGATATTCTTCCGAGCTCCTACGAGCAGTACTTC. This encodes CASSDILPSSYEQYF.

The rearrangement links TRBV11-2 to TRBJ1-2; D might be TRBD1 (5 bases). V lost 1 base, J lost 3 bases, and 15 bases lay in between. This CDR3 is 16 amino acids long. Per germline, CDR1 SGHAT and CDR2 FQNNGV. CDR3 in DNA: TGTGCCAGCAGCTTAGCCGGTCAGGGTCTCGACTATGGCTACACCTTC. Amino acids: CASSLAGQGLDYGYTF.